What follows are 24 T cell receptor beta chains derived from one specimen sequenced in a study of identical twins. One entry per CDR3 protein results from TCRdb running MiXCR on the 5' RACE reads. The sample includes roughly 280,000 distinct CDR3 sequences, roughly 9% of them seen just once. These data also featured in a second study, about yellow fever vaccine responses in identical twins.

Source material: CD8+ T cells sorted from blood. The receptors come from a woman aged 18-29 years in good health.

This clonotype was counted between two and nine times. V usage is TRBV5-4 and J usage is TRBJ2-2, with 14 bases that match TRBD2. The V gene end was trimmed by 3 bases and the J gene end by 7 bases; junction bases not matched to a gene: 5. This CDR3 comprises 16 residues. Germline CDR1 is SGHNT and CDR2 is YYREEE (reference sequence). The CDR3 region is CASSSGLAGGLGELFF. CDR3 sequence (DNA): TGTGCCAGCAGCTCAGGACTAGCGGGAGGCCTCGGGGAGCTGTTTTTT.

This clonotype was counted between two and nine times. The chain combines TRBV12-2 with TRBJ2-5. TRBV12-2 is a known pseudogene. The CDR3 is made up of 19 amino acids. The CDR3 here is CASRLARLKTRRRRETQYF. The CDR3 nucleotides read TGTGCAAGTCGCTTAGCCCGGCTAAAAACCAGACGTCGGAGAGAGACCCAGTACTTC.

This clonotype was counted ten times or more. The chain uses TRBV7-2 and TRBJ2-3; the D gene is possibly TRBD2 (6 bases). The germline gives CDR1 SGHTA, CDR2 FQGNSA. There are 14 residues in the CDR3. V shed 5 bases and J shed 3 bases, with 12 bases lying between them. CDR3 DNA: TGTGCCAGCAGCCGACCGGGGGTGACAGATACGCAGTATTTT. Protein sequence: CASSRPGVTDTQYF.

The V gene is TRBV5-5, the J gene TRBJ2-7, with D unclear. The CDR3 contains 13 residues. Looked up from germline, CDR1 is SGHKS and CDR2 is YYEKEE (reference sequence). The ends were cut back, 4 bases at V and 7 bases at J, with 15 bases in the middle. The CDR3 nucleotides read TGTGCCAGCAGCGGGTGGCAGATTTGGGAGCAGTACTTC. Protein: CASSGWQIWEQYF.

This clonotype was seen repeatedly, ten times or more. V and J are TRBV12-3 or TRBV12-4 and TRBJ2-7; D not resolved. With 5 bases removed from V and 7 bases from J, the gap between germline ends came to 18 bases. This CDR3 has 14 amino acids. Written as DNA, the CDR3 is TGTGCCAGCAGTCTCGCCCCCATAGGAAATGAGCAGTACTTC. This sequence encodes CASSLAPIGNEQYF.

This clonotype was picked up a small number of times. The chain combines TRBV3-1 with TRBJ2-2, with 8 bases lining up with TRBD2. Germline CDR1 is LGHDT and CDR2 is YNNKEL (reference sequence). The CDR3 consists of 19 residues. J gave up 3 bases and V 0 bases, and 12 bases lay outside the gene matches. CDR3 residues: CASSQDWLSGVSDTGELFF. The CDR3 nucleotides are TGTGCCAGCAGCCAAGACTGGCTTAGCGGGGTGTCTGACACCGGGGAGCTGTTTTTT.

Ten or more counts support this clonotype. V and J are TRBV20-1 and TRBJ2-7; D may match TRBD1 or TRBD2 (5 bases each). Germline V gene sequence: CDR1 DFQATT, CDR2 SNEGSKA (reference sequence). The V gene lost 0 bases and the J gene lost 0 bases, with 12 bases spanning the gap. This CDR3 is built from 15 residues. The CDR3 protein is CSARDFRGASYEQYF. The CDR3 region has the DNA TGCAGTGCTAGAGATTTCCGGGGCGCCTCCTACGAGCAGTACTTC.

The chain employs TRBV10-3 and TRBJ2-2; 13 bases align to TRBD2. V was pared by 4 bases and J by 3 bases, with 8 bases of the junction left unmatched. Germline CDR1 is ENHRY and CDR2 is SYGVKD. CDR3 length: 18 amino acids. The CDR3 DNA sequence: TGTGCCATCAGTGGGGGGACTAGCGGGATATTTGACACCGGGGAGCTGTTTTTT. Encoded protein: CAISGGTSGIFDTGELFF.

This clonotype occurred many times. This chain connects TRBV7-9 to TRBJ1-1; the D gene is possibly TRBD1 (5 bases). V was trimmed by 5 bases and J by 8 bases, leaving 15 bases between them. CDR3 length: 13 residues. Germline V gene sequence: CDR1 SEHNR, CDR2 FQNEAQ (reference sequence). The CDR3 loop is CASSPRGGYEAFF. Written as DNA, the CDR3 is TGTGCCAGCAGCCCGAGGGGAGGATACGAAGCTTTCTTT. Supplemented by reference TRBV7-9 and TRBJ1-1, the full variable domain reads DTGVSQNPRHKITKRGQNVTFRCDPISEHNRLYWYRQTLGQGPEFLTYFQNEAQLEKSRLLSDRFSAERPKGSFSTLEIQRTEQGDSAMYLCASSPRGGYEAFFGQGTRLTVV.

The V gene is TRBV29-1, the J gene TRBJ2-1; D perhaps matches TRBD2 (7 bases). Germline V gives CDR1 SQVTM, CDR2 ANQGSEA. This CDR3 spans 14 amino acids. The V end was cut by 4 bases, the J end by 7 bases, with 17 bases between. The CDR3 loop reads CSVALGGAQNEQFF. CDR3 DNA sequence: TGCAGCGTTGCCCTGGGGGGGGCGCAAAATGAGCAGTTCTTC.

This clonotype was seen more than once but under ten times. The chain combines TRBV7-9 with TRBJ2-5, with a weak D call TRBD1 (6 bases). The V and J ends lost 6 bases and 4 bases respectively, with 12 bases between them. This CDR3 region has 13 residues. CDR1 and CDR2 (germline): SEHNR, FQNEAQ (reference sequence). CDR3 coding DNA: TGTGCCAGCAGGACAGGCGGAGGAGAGACCCAGTACTTC. Protein product: CASRTGGGETQYF.

This clonotype has a handful of counts. The V gene is TRBV20-1, the J gene TRBJ2-7; 9 nucleotides line up with TRBD1. Germline V gene sequence: CDR1 DFQATT, CDR2 SNEGSKA (reference sequence). This CDR3 has 14 amino acids. The trim removed 0 bases at V and 3 bases at J, leaving 3 bases unmatched. This chain's CDR3 is CSARDRDRDYEQYF. CDR3 DNA: TGCAGTGCTAGAGATAGGGACAGGGACTACGAGCAGTACTTC.

The sample holds a few counts of this clonotype. The genes are TRBV28 and TRBJ1-2; D gene ambiguous. V was cut by 5 bases and J by 8 bases, with 24 bases left in between. This CDR3 spans 16 amino acids. Germline loops: CDR1 MDHEN, CDR2 SYDVKM. The CDR3, as DNA: TGTGCCAGCAGTCCCCGAATTCTTTCCATATCGGGGGGCTACACCTTC. It encodes CASSPRILSISGGYTF.

The V gene is TRBV29-1, the J gene TRBJ2-7; 16 bases align to TRBD2. This CDR3 comprises 23 residues. Germline trimming cut 4 bases from V and 2 bases from J; bases unmatched to any gene: 26. Germline CDR1 SQVTM, CDR2 ANQGSEA. CDR3 region: CSVGLSDRPGTSGRAWSPYEQYF. DNA of the CDR3: TGCAGCGTTGGTTTATCGGACAGACCCGGGACTAGCGGGAGGGCCTGGTCTCCCTACGAGCAGTACTTC.

This clonotype was seen at least ten times. The genes are TRBV7-9 and TRBJ1-1; D unresolved. The V end lost 4 bases, the J end lost 1 base, and 10 bases lay between the germline ends. The germline V gene has CDR1 SEHNR and CDR2 FQNEAQ (reference sequence). This CDR3 is 14 amino acids long. This chain's CDR3 is CASSYMNPNTEAFF. The CDR3 DNA reads TGTGCCAGCAGCTATATGAACCCGAACACTGAAGCTTTCTTT.

The V and J genes are TRBV20-1 and TRBJ2-1; D is undetermined. Trimming took off 1 base at V and 8 bases at J, with 18 bases between the two ends. Germline V gene lookup returns CDR1 DFQATT and CDR2 SNEGSKA (reference sequence). This CDR3 has 15 amino acids. The CDR3 protein is CSARVLARPADEQFF. The DNA for the CDR3 is TGCAGTGCTAGAGTTTTAGCTCGCCCGGCAGATGAGCAGTTCTTC.

The CDR3 loop is CASSSRTGGFYEQYF. In DNA form, the CDR3 reads TGTGCCAGCAGCTCACGGACAGGGGGATTTTACGAGCAGTACTTC. The V call is TRBV3-1, the J call TRBJ2-7; 10 nucleotides line up with TRBD1. V gave up 5 bases and J gave up 4 bases; unmatched junction bases: 8. This CDR3 has 15 residues. From germline, CDR1 is LGHDT and CDR2 YNNKEL (reference sequence).

This chain connects TRBV29-1 to TRBJ1-4; D remains ambiguous. Germline CDR1 reads SQVTM; CDR2 reads ANQGSEA. V was cut by 4 bases and J by 7 bases, with 4 bases left in between. The CDR3 has 10 amino acids. The CDR3, as DNA: TGCAGCGTTGTCTCTGAAAAACTGTTTTTT. It translates to CSVVSEKLFF.

This clonotype was observed at least ten times. This sequence joins TRBV7-9 and TRBJ2-4, with 7 positions matching TRBD2. With 4 bases clipped from V and 6 bases from J, the junction kept 15 bases outside the gene matches. The CDR3 is 17 residues long. Germline-derived CDR1 and CDR2 are SEHNR and FQNEAQ (reference sequence). The CDR3 DNA reads as TGTGCCAGCAGCTCCCCCTCAAAGGCGGGAGAGACAAACATTCAGTACTTC. This gives the protein CASSSPSKAGETNIQYF.

The sample holds a few counts of this clonotype. This chain links TRBV25-1 with TRBJ2-3; D is uncertain. This CDR3 contains 12 residues. Trimming removed 6 bases from V and 6 bases from J, with 10 bases in between. The V gene's germline CDR1 is MGHDK and CDR2 SYGVNS. CDR3 sequence (DNA): TGTGCCAGCAGGGGAAAAGGGGATACGCAGTATTTT. Its translation is CASRGKGDTQYF.

The rearrangement uses TRBV24-1 and TRBJ2-3; D remains ambiguous. Germline V gene data show CDR1 as KGHDR and CDR2 as SFDVKD. Trimming left V 0 bases short and J 4 bases short, with 4 bases between. CDR3 length: 13 amino acids. The CDR3 DNA reads as TGTGCCACCAGTGATTTGATTCCAGATACGCAGTATTTT. As protein: CATSDLIPDTQYF.

In its sample, this clonotype was seen a few times. The rearrangement uses TRBV7-9 and TRBJ2-5, with 9 bases lining up with TRBD1. V was pared by 1 base and J by 3 bases, with 3 bases of the junction left unmatched. CDR3 length equals 15 residues. Germline loops: CDR1 SEHNR, CDR2 FQNEAQ (reference sequence). The CDR3 loop is CASSLVGQGKETQYF. The DNA for the CDR3 is TGTGCCAGCAGCTTAGTGGGACAGGGAAAAGAGACCCAGTACTTC.

The chain links TRBV28 to TRBJ2-7; D perhaps matches TRBD2 (6 bases). CDR1 and CDR2 from the germline V gene are MDHEN and SYDVKM. This CDR3 has 14 amino acids. V dropped 10 bases and J dropped 4 bases, with 20 bases sitting between them. The CDR3 is CATLSRDSRYEQYF. CDR3 nucleotide sequence: TGTGCCACCCTATCACGGGACTCCAGATACGAGCAGTACTTC. Full variable domain (rest looked up from reference TRBV28 and TRBJ2-7): DVKVTQSSRYLVKRTGEKVFLECVQDMDHENMFWYRQDPGLGLRLIYFSYDVKMKEKGDIPEGYSVSREKKERFSLILESASTNQTSMYLCATLSRDSRYEQYFGPGTRLTVT.

At least ten counts were recorded for this clonotype. The V gene is TRBV29-1, the J gene TRBJ2-1; 10 bases are shared with TRBD1. The germline V gene has CDR1 SQVTM and CDR2 ANQGSEA. V trimming: 6 bases; J trimming: 14 bases; junction bases outside the gene matches: 13. This CDR3 comprises 13 residues. In nucleotides, the CDR3 is TGCAGCGTGATTCCTGGGACAGGGGTCGGGGAGTTCTTC. Its protein is CSVIPGTGVGEFF.